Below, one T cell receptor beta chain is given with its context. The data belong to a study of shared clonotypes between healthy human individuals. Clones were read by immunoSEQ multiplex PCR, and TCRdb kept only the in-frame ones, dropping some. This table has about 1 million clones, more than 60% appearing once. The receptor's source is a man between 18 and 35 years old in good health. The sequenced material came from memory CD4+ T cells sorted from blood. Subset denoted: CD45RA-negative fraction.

The CDR3 DNA reads TGCGCCAGCAGCTCCCCCCAGGGGCGGATATCGACTGAAGCTTTCTTT. It codes for CASSSPQGRISTEAFF. The chain has TRBV5-1 and TRBJ1-1, with D tentatively TRBD1 (6 bases). This CDR3 contains 16 residues. CDR1 and CDR2 (germline): SGHRS, YFSETQ. Trimming pared 3 bases from V and 5 bases from J, leaving 20 bases between.